This T cell receptor (beta chain) emerged from a study of blood T cell repertoires in COVID-19. Only a few counts were recorded for this clone. Trimming cost V 3 bases and J 0 bases, with 9 bases left between them. CDR3 size: 15 residues. Germline V gene sequence: CDR1 SNHLY, CDR2 FYNNEI. In the original workflow: Scientists estimated how many nucleated cells there were by amplifying reference gene primers. Here immunoSEQ multiplex PCR was the method, and the copy in TCRdb shows in-frame clones only, minus some. The V and J calls and clone size are taken from that table; D and trimming were inferred from the DNA. The sample lists a few hundred thousand clones, approximately 90% occurring once.

The V and J genes are TRBV2 and TRBJ1-3; D not resolved. The clonotype was recovered from a man aged 50-60 years with acute or convalescent COVID-19. The sequenced sample consisted of peripheral blood. In DNA form, the CDR3 reads TGTGCCAGCAGTGAGAGCGGCTTCTCTGGAAACACCATATATTTT. It is translated as CASSESGFSGNTIYF.